The clone carrying this T cell receptor beta chain was found many times. The germline gives CDR1 SGHTA, CDR2 FQGNSA. The CDR3 runs to 13 residues. Deletions cut 6 bases from V and 4 bases from J, with 10 bases between. The sample originates from a study of HIV-infected patients and healthy controls. MiXCR, run by TCRdb on the 5' RACE reads, gives a single entry per CDR3 protein. Of 65,000 to 70,000 distinct CDR3 sequences listed, about 15% are singletons. The sequencing sample was made of CD4+ T cells from blood. The chain is built from TRBV7-2 and TRBJ2-1, with a weak D call TRBD2 (5 bases). The sequence came from a human donor in good health. The CDR3 sequence is CASSNTRYNEQFF. The CDR3 DNA sequence: TGTGCCAGCAGTAATACTAGATACAATGAGCAGTTCTTC.